A single sample is the source of the 30 T cell receptor beta chains below, sequenced in a study of glioma-infiltrating T cells after dendritic cell vaccination. The assay was immunoSEQ multiplex PCR, and TCRdb's table has in-frame clones only and misses some. Of about 110,000 clones in the sample, about 90% are singletons; the top ten hold 2.7%. Time point denoted: after dendritic cell vaccination, including at tumor progression/relapse. The specimen comprised blood, sampled after dendritic cell vaccination. All receptors come from a human donor with glioblastoma.

The chain links TRBV9 to TRBJ1-1; D remains ambiguous. The germline gives CDR1 SGDLS, CDR2 YYNGEE. CDR3 length equals 14 residues. With 4 bases removed from V and 1 base from J, the gap between germline ends came to 11 bases. The chain's CDR3 is CASSPIAGNTEAFF. The DNA for the CDR3 is TGTGCCAGCAGCCCGATCGCGGGGAACACTGAAGCTTTCTTT.

The chain is built from TRBV28 and TRBJ1-2; 7 positions agree with TRBD1. Per germline, CDR1 MDHEN and CDR2 SYDVKM. V shed 4 bases and J 5 bases; nucleotides not matched to a gene: 10. The CDR3 consists of 15 residues. CDR3 nucleotide sequence: TGTGCCAGCAGTTCCCCAGGGGGGATGAGGTATGGCTACACCTTC. This gives the protein CASSSPGGMRYGYTF.

Only one count was recorded for this clone. The chain carries TRBV5-1 and TRBJ2-7, with D hard to call. Trimming took off 2 bases at V and 5 bases at J, with 8 bases between the two ends. Germline V gene sequence: CDR1 SGHRS, CDR2 YFSETQ. The CDR3 consists of 12 residues. The CDR3 DNA follows: TGCGCCAGCAGCTTCGGGTGGGACGAGCAGTACTTC. Encoded protein: CASSFGWDEQYF.

The chain has TRBV7-9 and TRBJ2-2, with D possibly TRBD1 on 6 matching bases. Trimming took 0 bases from V and 13 from J, leaving 12 bases between them. The CDR3 spans 13 residues. Per germline, CDR1 SEHNR and CDR2 FQNEAQ (reference sequence). CDR3 protein: CASSLAGTPRLFF. The CDR3, as DNA: TGTGCCAGCAGCTTAGCGGGGACACCTCGGCTGTTTTTT.

The V call is TRBV19, the J call TRBJ1-2; TRBD1 agrees at 9 bases. From germline, CDR1 is LNHDA and CDR2 SQIVND (reference sequence). The CDR3 is made up of 15 amino acids. V lost 0 bases to trimming and J lost 8 bases; unmatched junction nucleotides: 7. CDR3: CASSIDRDRARGYTF. The CDR3 nucleotides read TGTGCCAGTAGTATAGACCGGGACAGGGCCAGGGGCTACACCTTC.

J is TRBJ2-5 and V is TRBV11-2, with TRBD2 matching over 8 bases. Germline CDR1 is SGHAT and CDR2 is FQNNGV. CDR3 size: 13 residues. Trimming cost V 1 base and J 7 bases; bases outside gene matches: 2. The CDR3 bases are TGTGCCAGCAGCTTAGTGCTAGCGGGGACCCAGTACTTC. Its protein product is CASSLVLAGTQYF.

This chain joins TRBV16 and TRBJ1-2; 8 bases match TRBD1. CDR1 and CDR2 (germline): KGHSY, FQNENV. Trimming cost V 2 bases and J 6 bases; bases outside gene matches: 5. The CDR3 extends over 14 amino acids. CDR3 region: CASSQRQGWNGYTF. The CDR3 region has the DNA TGTGCCAGCAGCCAAAGACAGGGGTGGAATGGCTACACCTTC.

The chain couples TRBV10-3 to TRBJ2-1, with 7 bases matching TRBD2. The CDR3 covers 15 residues. V shed 6 bases and J 4 bases; nucleotides not matched to a gene: 9. Germline V lookup: CDR1 ENHRY, CDR2 SYGVKD. The chain's CDR3 is CAISSGLDRYNEQFF. Written as DNA, the CDR3 is TGTGCCATCAGCTCCGGACTAGATAGGTACAATGAGCAGTTCTTC.

V and J are TRBV9 and TRBJ2-7; 8 bases match TRBD1. The germline gives CDR1 SGDLS, CDR2 YYNGEE. The CDR3 contains 15 residues. V dropped 0 bases and J dropped 2; count of bases not matched to a gene: 4. DNA of the CDR3: TGTGCCAGCAGCGTAGAGGGGACAGGAGCCTACGAGCAGTACTTC. The encoded protein is CASSVEGTGAYEQYF.

The chain couples TRBV9 to TRBJ2-1; 9 bases fit TRBD1. From germline, CDR1 is SGDLS and CDR2 YYNGEE. The CDR3 is made up of 13 amino acids. V was pared by 3 bases and J by 9 bases, with 4 bases of the junction left unmatched. In nucleotides, the CDR3 is TGTGCCAGCAGCGAACAGGGGGCAGGTGAGCAGTTCTTC. This encodes CASSEQGAGEQFF.

The J gene is TRBJ1-4, the V gene TRBV6-5; D remains ambiguous. CDR3 length: 14 amino acids. Germline V gene data show CDR1 as MNHEY and CDR2 as SVGAGI. Trimming took off 5 bases at V and 8 bases at J, with 15 bases between the two ends. CDR3 DNA sequence: TGTGCCAGCAGTGACGTGTTAGGCGGGGAAAAACTGTTTTTT. It codes for CASSDVLGGEKLFF.

V usage is TRBV2 and J usage is TRBJ2-1; D is ambiguous. In germline, CDR1 is SNHLY, CDR2 FYNNEI. Trimming pared 6 bases from V and 6 bases from J, leaving 9 bases between. This CDR3 contains 12 residues. In nucleotides, the CDR3 is TGTGCCAGCAGGCCGGAGAGCAATGAGCAGTTCTTC. This encodes CASRPESNEQFF.

The V and J genes are TRBV27 and TRBJ2-1; tentatively, D is TRBD2 (6 bases). CDR1 and CDR2 from the germline V gene are MNHEY and SMNVEV (reference sequence). The CDR3 extends over 16 amino acids. Between the trimmed V and J ends, which lost 5 bases and 0 bases, there was a span of 14 bases. The CDR3 DNA reads TGTGCCAGCAGTGCGGGACTTCCCAGCTCCTACAATGAGCAGTTCTTC. Translating gives CASSAGLPSSYNEQFF.

This chain joins TRBV2 and TRBJ2-7; D not certain. CDR1 is SNHLY, CDR2 FYNNEI, per germline. This CDR3 is 12 amino acids long. V was trimmed by 3 bases and J by 6 bases, leaving 9 bases between them. CDR3 loop: CASSDPPGEQYF. DNA of the CDR3: TGTGCCAGCAGTGATCCCCCGGGCGAGCAGTACTTC.

The chain joins TRBV5-1 to TRBJ2-1, with 9 bases that match TRBD1. The V gene end was trimmed by 1 base and the J gene end by 7 bases; junction bases not matched to a gene: 9. This CDR3 is 16 amino acids long. In germline, CDR1 is SGHRS, CDR2 YFSETQ. The CDR3 is CASSLTPGTGYNEQFF. CDR3 DNA: TGCGCCAGCAGCTTGACTCCCGGGACAGGGTATAATGAGCAGTTCTTC.

CDR3 region: CASGLQQGSYGYTF. The DNA of the CDR3 is TGTGCTAGTGGTTTGCAACAGGGTTCCTATGGCTACACCTTC. This chain joins TRBV12-5 and TRBJ1-2, with TRBD1 as a possible D gene (6 bases). V shed 2 bases and J shed 4 bases, with 11 bases lying between them. The germline CDR1 and CDR2 sequences are LGHNT and FRNRAP. This CDR3 contains 14 residues.

This clone has just one count. The chain combines TRBV5-1 with TRBJ1-2, with D unresolved. This CDR3 region has 12 residues. Looked up from germline, CDR1 is SGHRS and CDR2 is YFSETQ. Trimming took off 4 bases at V and 6 bases at J, with 10 bases between the two ends. CDR3: CASSGLGDGYTF. Written as DNA, the CDR3 is TGCGCCAGCAGCGGGCTCGGGGATGGCTACACCTTC.

V and J are TRBV27 and TRBJ2-1; 7 bases fit TRBD2. The trim removed 0 bases at V and 0 bases at J, leaving 5 bases unmatched. CDR3 length: 17 amino acids. CDR1 and CDR2 (germline): MNHEY, SMNVEV (reference sequence). The chain's CDR3 is CASSLSGGDPSYNEQFF. The CDR3 DNA reads TGTGCCAGCAGTTTATCGGGGGGGGACCCCTCCTACAATGAGCAGTTCTTC.

This sequence joins TRBV5-1 and TRBJ2-5; maybe TRBD2 (7 bases). The CDR3 has 17 residues. V was pared by 0 bases and J by 5 bases, with 20 bases between. Germline V CDR1 and CDR2: SGHRS, YFSETQ. The CDR3 reads CASSLAGSGGVKETQYF. CDR3 coding DNA: TGCGCCAGCAGCTTGGCCGGTTCGGGGGGCGTGAAGGAGACCCAGTACTTC.

The V and J genes are TRBV6-5 and TRBJ2-7, with TRBD1 identical over 7 bases. CDR1 and CDR2 from the germline V gene are MNHEY and SVGAGI. This CDR3 has 15 residues. With 6 bases clipped from V and 4 bases from J, the junction kept 12 bases outside the gene matches. The CDR3 DNA sequence: TGTGCCAGCAGCGACAGGGCCGACAGGGATTACGAGCAGTACTTC. Its protein is CASSDRADRDYEQYF.

The gene calls are TRBV6-6 and TRBJ2-3; no firm D call. V was cut by 6 bases and J by 5 bases, with 9 bases left in between. This CDR3 region has 12 residues. The germline V gene encodes CDR1 MNHNY and CDR2 SVGAGI (reference sequence). In DNA form, the CDR3 reads TGTGCCAGCAGCCCTGGGCGAGATACGCAGTATTTT. Translating gives CASSPGRDTQYF.

V and J are TRBV29-1 and TRBJ1-2, with D possibly matching TRBD1 (5 bases). This CDR3 region has 14 residues. V was pared by 7 bases and J by 3 bases, with 18 bases between. The germline V gene encodes CDR1 SQVTM and CDR2 ANQGSEA. This chain's CDR3 is CSARAGTGDYGYTF. Written as DNA, the CDR3 is TGCAGCGCCAGAGCCGGGACGGGAGACTATGGCTACACCTTC.

The gene calls are TRBV5-6 and TRBJ2-7; D ambiguous. The CDR3 has 11 residues. Trimming removed 5 bases from V and 0 bases from J, with 3 bases in between. Germline loops: CDR1 SGHDT, CDR2 YYEEEE. This CDR3 is CASSSSYEQYF. The CDR3 nucleotides are TGTGCCAGCAGTAGCTCCTACGAGCAGTACTTC.

V and J are TRBV11-3 and TRBJ2-1; 11 bases agree with TRBD2. Germline assignment: CDR1 SGHNT and CDR2 YENEEA. V lost 1 base to trimming and J lost 7 bases; unmatched junction nucleotides: 9. This CDR3 has 17 amino acids. Written as DNA, the CDR3 is TGTGCCAGCAGCTTAGTATCCCTAGCGGGAGGCAGTAATGAGCAGTTCTTC. It specifies CASSLVSLAGGSNEQFF.

This sequence joins TRBV5-4 and TRBJ2-7; TRBD2 aligns across 11 bases. V gave up 1 base and J gave up 7 bases; unmatched junction bases: 10. The CDR3 spans 16 residues. Per germline, CDR1 SGHNT and CDR2 YYREEE (reference sequence). CDR3 residues: CASSLNSGRAAREQYF. The CDR3 DNA sequence: TGTGCCAGCAGCTTGAATAGCGGGAGGGCGGCGCGTGAGCAGTACTTC.

This chain joins TRBV2 and TRBJ1-5; D might be TRBD1 (6 bases). This CDR3 has 14 amino acids. CDR1 is SNHLY, CDR2 FYNNEI, per germline. V lost 4 bases to trimming and J lost 7 bases, with 14 bases between them. CDR3 amino acids: CASSGTGRVQPQHF. CDR3 DNA sequence: TGTGCCAGCAGTGGAACAGGGCGGGTACAGCCCCAGCATTTT.

CDR3 in amino acids: CASSQGKGGDTGELFF. For the CDR3, the DNA is TGCGCCAGCAGCCAAGGGAAGGGAGGTGACACCGGGGAGCTGTTTTTT. The V and J genes are TRBV4-1 and TRBJ2-2; perhaps TRBD2 as D (6 bases). Germline CDR1 reads MGHRA; CDR2 reads YSYEKL. V shed 1 base and J shed 3 bases, with 12 bases lying between them. There are 16 residues in the CDR3.

This rearrangement joins TRBV7-9 to TRBJ2-1; 14 nucleotides align to TRBD2. V lost 5 bases to trimming and J lost 8 bases; unmatched junction nucleotides: 5. The CDR3 is 15 amino acids. Germline assignment: CDR1 SEHNR and CDR2 FQNEAQ (reference sequence). This CDR3 reads CASSKTSGGAYEQFF. DNA of the CDR3: TGTGCCAGCAGCAAGACTAGCGGGGGGGCCTATGAGCAGTTCTTC.

The V call is TRBV2, the J call TRBJ2-1; D may be TRBD2 (6 bases). From germline, CDR1 is SNHLY and CDR2 FYNNEI. V lost 6 bases and J lost 0, with 12 bases in between. The CDR3 loop spans 15 amino acids. Here the CDR3 reads CASRRRGSSYNEQFF. Here the CDR3 DNA reads TGTGCCAGCAGGCGCCGGGGGTCCTCCTACAATGAGCAGTTCTTC.

The chain recombines TRBV9 with TRBJ2-7; 10 nucleotides line up with TRBD1. In germline, CDR1 is SGDLS, CDR2 YYNGEE. This CDR3 region has 15 residues. Trimming removed 0 bases from V and 2 bases from J; junction bases left unmatched: 2. The CDR3 DNA follows: TGTGCCAGCAGCGTAGGGACAGGGGGGGCCTACGAGCAGTACTTC. Translation gives CASSVGTGGAYEQYF.